This entry is about one T cell receptor beta chain. The antigen remains undetermined. TCRdb's copy holds only in-frame clones and misses some; the assay was immunoSEQ multiplex PCR. The repertoire holds about 19,000 clones, with 75% to 85% as singletons. The entry originates in a study of OX40 agonist ivuxolimab in advanced cancers. Study-wide results and limits: The antigens recognized by the expanded peripheral T cells, that is their antigen specificity, were not determined. People who partly responded at 0.1-3.0 mg/kg had some of the least clonal expansion seen.

The junction had 2 bases not matched to a gene; V was cut back by 2 bases and J by 4 bases. The germline CDR1 and CDR2 sequences are MNHEY and SVGAGI. The CDR3 totals 15 residues. The sample here was CD4+ or CD8+ T cells sorted from blood, taken in a trial of the OX40 agonist ivuxolimab. This receptor was taken from an adult with an advanced solid tumor such as melanoma, head and neck, liver or kidney cancer. This chain links TRBV6-5 with TRBJ2-7, with 13 bases aligning to TRBD2. CDR3 region: CASSYTSGGAYEQYF. CDR3 nucleotide sequence: TGTGCCAGCAGTTACACTAGCGGGGGGGCTTACGAGCAGTACTTC.